This passage covers 16 T cell receptor beta chains from one sample sequenced in a study of human CD8 memory T cell subsets. UMI-labeled 5' RACE generated the TCR beta libraries. TCRdb derives one entry per CDR3 protein from the 5' RACE reads, leaving out DNA. This repertoire comprises fewer than 20,000 distinct CDR3 sequences; its ten largest clones make up approximately 6%. Sequenced material: CD8+ stem-like memory T cells (TSCM and TCM) sorted from PBMCs. The subset denotes: stem-like memory CD8 T cells (TSTEM), CCR7+ PD-1- TIGIT-. The receptors stem from a human donor in good health.

This clonotype ranks as medium-sized in terms of frequency. This sequence joins TRBV29-1 and TRBJ2-2. This CDR3 comprises 13 residues. The germline CDR1 and CDR2 sequences are SQVTM and ANQGSEA. Here the CDR3 reads CSVNVANTGELFF.

The gene calls are TRBV28 and TRBJ1-1. The CDR3 is 12 amino acids. The V gene's germline CDR1 is MDHEN and CDR2 SYDVKM. CDR3 residues: CASIAGNTEAFF.

The J gene is TRBJ1-2, the V gene TRBV28. The CDR3 is 11 residues long. Germline-derived CDR1 and CDR2 are MDHEN and SYDVKM. The CDR3 reads CASSLANGYTF.

The rearrangement joins TRBV12-3 or TRBV12-4 to TRBJ1-2. The CDR3 consists of 12 residues. CDR3 sequence reads: CASSPTSIGYTF.

This chain uses TRBV6-2 or TRBV6-3 with TRBJ2-1; TCRdb calls TRBD1, which cannot be checked without DNA. Germline assignment: CDR1 MNHEY and CDR2 SVGEGT. This CDR3 comprises 16 residues. CDR3 loop: CASSWERERGDNEQFF.

V and J are TRBV6-6 and TRBJ2-7; TCRdb gives TRBD2 as the D gene, but with no DNA this cannot be confirmed. There are 15 residues in the CDR3. Per germline, CDR1 MNHNY and CDR2 SVGAGI (reference sequence). The CDR3 sequence is CASSYGTSGGNEQYF.

The chain has TRBV12-3 or TRBV12-4 and TRBJ1-4. There are 19 residues in the CDR3. CDR3 in amino acids: CASSFGDGTGPSRREKLFF.

J is TRBJ1-1 and V is TRBV29-1; TCRdb selects TRBD1, and the lack of DNA leaves this call unchecked. Germline values: CDR1 SQVTM, CDR2 ANQGSEA. This CDR3 region has 15 residues. CDR3 in amino acids: CSAWYVQGFNTEAFF.

This clonotype counts as medium-sized by frequency. The rearrangement joins TRBV20-1 to TRBJ1-1. The germline gives CDR1 DFQATT, CDR2 SNEGSKA (reference sequence). This CDR3 has 13 amino acids. The CDR3: CSAREVSNTEAFF.

This sequence joins TRBV11-2 and TRBJ2-3; the D call from TCRdb, TRBD2, cannot be confirmed without DNA. Germline values: CDR1 SGHAT, CDR2 FQNNGV. The CDR3 has 17 amino acids. CDR3 sequence: CASSLFGEEVGTDTQYF.

This sequence joins TRBV23-1 and TRBJ2-3; the TCRdb D gene call, TRBD2, has no DNA to confirm it. TRBV23-1 is an ORF for which the function is uncertain. CDR3 size: 16 residues. The CDR3 spells CASSRGGVPVTDTQYF.

The chain couples TRBV27 to TRBJ2-7; without DNA, the TCRdb call of TRBD2 cannot be checked. CDR1 and CDR2 (germline): MNHEY, SMNVEV (reference sequence). This CDR3 region has 14 residues. CDR3: CASSRTSGGYEQYF.

The chain employs TRBV7-9 and TRBJ1-6; TCRdb's D gene call, TRBD1, goes unchecked for lack of DNA. Germline V gene lookup returns CDR1 SEHNR and CDR2 FQNEAQ (reference sequence). CDR3 length equals 15 residues. This CDR3 reads CASSRTGTGDSPLHF. The whole variable domain, filled in from reference TRBV7-9 and TRBJ1-6, reads DTGVSQNPRHKITKRGQNVTFRCDPISEHNRLYWYRQTLGQGPEFLTYFQNEAQLEKSRLLSDRFSAERPKGSFSTLEIQRTEQGDSAMYLCASSRTGTGDSPLHFGNGTRLTVT.

V and J are TRBV29-1 and TRBJ2-5; TCRdb picks TRBD2, but there is no DNA to check that call. Germline V lookup: CDR1 SQVTM, CDR2 ANQGSEA. The CDR3 spans 13 residues. CDR3 region: CSVDEGTEETQYF.

The rearrangement uses TRBV24-1 and TRBJ2-2; TCRdb designates TRBD2, a call that cannot be tested without DNA. In germline, CDR1 is KGHDR, CDR2 SFDVKD. This CDR3 is 16 amino acids long. The CDR3 is CATSDRGTFYTGELFF.

The chain has TRBV28 and TRBJ2-1; TCRdb selects TRBD2, and the lack of DNA leaves this call unchecked. Germline CDR1 reads MDHEN; CDR2 reads SYDVKM. The length of the CDR3 is 14 residues. The CDR3 protein is CASSSSGSIYEQFF.